These 11 T cell receptor beta chains share one sample of origin, sequenced in a study of OX40 agonist ivuxolimab in advanced cancers. Assay: immunoSEQ multiplex PCR; the TCRdb copy retains only in-frame clones and omits some. Of roughly 93,000 clones in the sample, just over 90% were seen once. Sequenced material: CD4+ or CD8+ T cells sorted from blood, taken in a trial of the OX40 agonist ivuxolimab. The receptors stem from an adult with an advanced solid tumor such as melanoma, head and neck, liver or kidney cancer.

The rearrangement links TRBV2 to TRBJ2-3, with TRBD2 matching 7 bases. The CDR3 covers 15 residues. Losses at the gene ends were 4 bases for V and 2 bases for J; bases not matched to a gene: 6. The germline V gene has CDR1 SNHLY and CDR2 FYNNEI. CDR3 nucleotide sequence: TGTGCCAGCAGTGCGCCAGCGGGAATCACAGATACGCAGTATTTT. It specifies CASSAPAGITDTQYF.

The chain uses TRBV5-4 and TRBJ2-1; TRBD2 agrees at 9 bases. This CDR3 is built from 15 residues. V gave up 0 bases and J gave up 5 bases; unmatched junction bases: 3. CDR1 and CDR2 from the germline V gene are SGHNT and YYREEE (reference sequence). CDR3 region: CASSLGRGGNNEQFF. CDR3 sequence (DNA): TGTGCCAGCAGCTTGGGGCGGGGGGGAAACAATGAGCAGTTCTTC.

The V and J genes are TRBV19 and TRBJ2-1; D gene uncertain. The V and J ends lost 11 bases and 1 base respectively, with 6 bases between them. The CDR3 covers 11 residues. From germline, CDR1 is LNHDA and CDR2 SQIVND (reference sequence). The CDR3 loop reads CAVGSYNEQFF. The CDR3 nucleotides read TGTGCCGTTGGGTCCTACAATGAGCAGTTCTTC.

The chain has TRBV18 and TRBJ2-1; maybe TRBD2 (6 bases). Germline V gene lookup returns CDR1 KGHSH and CDR2 LQKENI. This CDR3 has 14 amino acids. V was shortened by 2 bases and J by 9 bases, with 14 bases between the two germline ends. In DNA form, the CDR3 reads TGTGCCAGCTCACCAGACGGAGGGTTCGGTGAGCAGTTCTTC. This gives the protein CASSPDGGFGEQFF.

The CDR3 region is CASSQAATNYGYTF. The CDR3, as DNA: TGCGCCAGCAGCCAAGCCGCGACCAACTATGGCTACACCTTC. The chain carries TRBV4-1 and TRBJ1-2, with D unresolved. This CDR3 spans 14 amino acids. With 1 base removed from V and 2 bases from J, the gap between germline ends came to 8 bases. Germline V CDR1 and CDR2: MGHRA, YSYEKL.

V gene TRBV5-6 combines with J gene TRBJ2-3, with D possibly being TRBD1 (5 bases). Germline values: CDR1 SGHDT, CDR2 YYEEEE. This CDR3 has 15 residues. V shed 0 bases and J shed 6 bases, with 14 bases lying between them. CDR3 residues: CASSLAGQGADTQYF. In DNA, the CDR3 is TGTGCCAGCAGCTTGGCCGGGCAGGGTGCGGATACGCAGTATTTT.

The rearrangement links TRBV19 to TRBJ1-3; D gene unclear. V was trimmed by 5 bases and J by 4 bases, leaving 9 bases between them. The germline V gene encodes CDR1 LNHDA and CDR2 SQIVND (reference sequence). The CDR3 covers 13 residues. The CDR3 region is CASSGESGNTIYF. The CDR3 region has the DNA TGTGCCAGTAGTGGGGAGTCGGGAAACACCATATATTTT.

The rearrangement joins TRBV10-3 to TRBJ2-7, with 9 bases aligning to TRBD1. CDR1 ENHRY and CDR2 SYGVKD come from the germline V gene. J gave up 3 bases and V 10 bases, and 13 bases lay outside the gene matches. This CDR3 is built from 15 residues. CDR3 region: CATTGGGQGLYEQYF. The CDR3 nucleotides are TGTGCCACCACCGGTGGTGGACAGGGGCTCTACGAGCAGTACTTC.

The chain couples TRBV7-9 to TRBJ2-3; D perhaps matches TRBD2 (6 bases). Trimming removed 8 bases from V and 7 bases from J, with 22 bases in between. The germline V gene has CDR1 SEHNR and CDR2 FQNEAQ (reference sequence). The CDR3 extends over 15 amino acids. Here the CDR3 DNA reads TGTGCCAGCGCGCGGGGCCCGACTGGGACTCATACGCAGTATTTT. This gives the protein CASARGPTGTHTQYF.

The rearrangement joins TRBV4-1 to TRBJ2-7; 8 bases are a match to TRBD2. The CDR3 runs to 18 residues. Germline trimming cut 3 bases from V and 3 bases from J; bases unmatched to any gene: 16. CDR1 MGHRA and CDR2 YSYEKL come from the germline V gene. The CDR3, as DNA: TGCGCCAGCAGCCACGGGGGGGCTAGCGACGCCCCGTTCTACGAGCAGTACTTC. Its protein is CASSHGGASDAPFYEQYF.

J is TRBJ2-3 and V is TRBV19; maybe TRBD1 (6 bases). The germline gives CDR1 LNHDA, CDR2 SQIVND (reference sequence). CDR3 size: 16 residues. V was cut by 4 bases and J by 4 bases, with 18 bases left in between. The CDR3 region is CASSTTQGFGADTQYF. The CDR3 nucleotides read TGTGCCAGTAGTACCACACAGGGTTTTGGGGCAGATACGCAGTATTTT.